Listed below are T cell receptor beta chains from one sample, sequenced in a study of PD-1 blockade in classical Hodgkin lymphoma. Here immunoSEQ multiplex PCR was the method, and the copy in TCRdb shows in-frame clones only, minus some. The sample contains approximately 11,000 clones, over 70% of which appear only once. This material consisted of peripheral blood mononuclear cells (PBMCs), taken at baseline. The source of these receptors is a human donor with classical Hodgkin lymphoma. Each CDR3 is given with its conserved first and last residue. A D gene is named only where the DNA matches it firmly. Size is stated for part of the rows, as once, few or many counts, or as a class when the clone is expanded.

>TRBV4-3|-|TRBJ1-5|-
TGCGCCAGCAGCCAAGGGATAGGGGCGGACTATCAGCCCCAGCATTTT
CASSQGIGADYQPQHF
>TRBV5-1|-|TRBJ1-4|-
TGCGCCAGCAGCTTGGGGACAGCTGAAAAACTGTTTTTT
CASSLGTAEKLFF
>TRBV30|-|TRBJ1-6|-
TGTGCCTGGAATTTATATAATTCACCCCTCCACTTT
CAWNLYNSPLHF
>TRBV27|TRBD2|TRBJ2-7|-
TGTGCCAGCAGTCCGCGGCCTAGCGGACCTTACGAGCAGTACTTC
CASSPRPSGPYEQYF
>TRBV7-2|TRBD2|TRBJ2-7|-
TGTGCCAGCAGCCAAGGGACTAGCGGGAGGGCCTGGGGGCCCGAGCAGTACTTC
CASSQGTSGRAWGPEQYF
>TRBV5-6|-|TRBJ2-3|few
TGTGCCAGCAGCTCGCGGGGATTTTCGGATACGCAGTATTTT
CASSSRGFSDTQYF
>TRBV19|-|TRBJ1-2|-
TGTGCCAGTACCGGACAACGCCTCAACTATGGCTACACCTTC
CASTGQRLNYGYTF
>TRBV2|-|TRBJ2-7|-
TGTGCCAGCAGTGATTCAAAGGCAGCCAGGGGTTACGAGCAGTACTTC
CASSDSKAARGYEQYF
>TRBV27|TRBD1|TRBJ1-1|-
TGTGCCAGCACCCCGGGACAGGGATCCACTGAAGCTTTCTTT
CASTPGQGSTEAFF
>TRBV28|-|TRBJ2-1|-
TGTGCCAGCAGTTTATGGACCGCTAGCGCGTCCAGCAATGAGCAGTTCTTC
CASSLWTASASSNEQFF
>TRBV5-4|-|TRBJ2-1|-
TGTGCCAGCATCCCAACGTCAAGCTCCTACAATGAGCAGTTCTTC
CASIPTSSSYNEQFF
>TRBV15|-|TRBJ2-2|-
TGTGCCACCAGCGGGGCCTTTGCAAACACCGGGGAGCTGTTTTTT
CATSGAFANTGELFF
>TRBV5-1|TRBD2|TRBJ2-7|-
TGCGCCAGCAGCTTGGGCCTAGCGGGAAGCTACGAGCAGTACTTC
CASSLGLAGSYEQYF
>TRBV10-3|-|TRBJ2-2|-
TGTGCCATCAGTGAAGTGGGCCCCTCTACCGGGGAGCTGTTTTTT
CAISEVGPSTGELFF
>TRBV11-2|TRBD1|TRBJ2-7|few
TGTGCCAGCAGCATCCGGGACAGAGACTACGAGCAGTACTTC
CASSIRDRDYEQYF
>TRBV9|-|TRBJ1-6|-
TGTGCCAGCAGCGTAGCGTTGGGAACTAATTCACCCCTCCACTTT
CASSVALGTNSPLHF
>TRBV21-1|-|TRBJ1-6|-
TGTGCCAGCGGTAATTTTCGGACAGAAGTCTATAATTCACCCCTCCACTTT
CASGNFRTEVYNSPLHF
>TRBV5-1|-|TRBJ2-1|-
TGCGCCAGCAGTTGGTCTGGCCCAGGGGAGTTCTTC
CASSWSGPGEFF
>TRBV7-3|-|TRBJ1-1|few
TGTGCCAGCAGCTTATCGGGCAGGGATGGAACTGAAGCTTTCTTT
CASSLSGRDGTEAFF
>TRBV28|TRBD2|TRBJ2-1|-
TGTGCCAGCAGTAATAGCGGGGGGTACAATGAGCAGTTCTTC
CASSNSGGYNEQFF
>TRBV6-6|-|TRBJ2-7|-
TGTGCCAGCAGTTACTCGAGTCGGGGCGAGCAGTACTTC
CASSYSSRGEQYF
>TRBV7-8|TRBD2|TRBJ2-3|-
TGTGCCAGCAGAGCGGGACTAGCTCTCACACGGCCGCAGTATTTT
CASRAGLALTRPQYF
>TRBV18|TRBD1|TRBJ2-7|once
TGTGCCAGCTCACCACGAGGACAGGGGGCCTCCTACGAGCAGTACTTC
CASSPRGQGASYEQYF
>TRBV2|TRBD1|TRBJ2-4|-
TGTGCCAGCAGAGCTAACATTGTGGGGACAGGGTGGTACTTC
CASRANIVGTGWYF
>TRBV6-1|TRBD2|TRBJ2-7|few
TGTGCCAGCAGATCACCGGGACTAGCGGGCCACGAGCAGTACTTC
CASRSPGLAGHEQYF
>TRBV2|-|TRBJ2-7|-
TGTGCCAGCGGGCTAGGACCCTACGAGCAGTACTTC
CASGLGPYEQYF
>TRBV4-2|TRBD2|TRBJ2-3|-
TGTGCCAGCAGCCAAGATTCGGGACTAGCGGGGGGGACAGATACGCAGTATTTT
CASSQDSGLAGGTDTQYF